This T cell receptor beta chain originates from a study of blood T cell repertoires in COVID-19. Study context: From the United States, Italy and Spain came samples of acute and convalescent COVID-19. T cells, B-cell-depleted T cells, or PBMCs provided the cDNA or gDNA that served as material.

Per the original methods: From reference gene primer amplification, estimates of nucleated cell counts were derived. Assay: immunoSEQ multiplex PCR; the TCRdb copy retains only in-frame clones and omits some. V and J calls and clone size are copied from that table; D and trimming were computed from the DNA. In the table there are approximately 150,000 clones, about 83% of which are singletons. This CDR3 has 13 residues. V was trimmed by 0 bases and J by 10 bases, leaving 10 bases between them. In germline, CDR1 is GTSNPN, CDR2 SVGIG (reference sequence). The sample was peripheral blood. The receptor was isolated from a human donor in a cohort sampled during active COVID-19. The chain has TRBV30 and TRBJ1-6; D uncertain. The CDR3 nucleotides read TGTGCCTGGAGTGTAGGTATCAGGTCACCCCTCCACTTT. Translated: CAWSVGIRSPLHF.